These T cell receptor beta chains were read from a single sample in a study of T cell clonotyping in hematopoietic cell transplantation. TCRdb keeps only in-frame clones here, not all; method: immunoSEQ multiplex PCR. The sample shows about 15,000 clones, 60% to 75% of them seen only once. The sequenced sample was peripheral blood mononuclear cells. Source of these receptors: a woman aged 60-70 years in good health. Some clones in this sample may be carry-over from other donors' samples. The CDR3 runs from the conserved cysteine through the conserved F or W. A D gene is named only where the DNA matches it firmly. Clone size is given for some rows only: seen once, a few or many times, or a class if the clone is expanded.

TRBD1	NA	TRBV6-5	TRBJ1-4	CASSAKGAKWEKLFF	TGTGCCAGCAGTGCGAAGGGGGCTAAGTGGGAAAAACTGTTTTTT
TRBD2	NA	TRBV29-1	TRBJ2-7	CSVGDPAGGSYEQYF	TGCAGCGTTGGAGACCCAGCGGGAGGCTCCTACGAGCAGTACTTC
NA	once	TRBV29-1	TRBJ2-7	CSVRISINEQYF	TGCAGCGTCCGCATATCCATCAACGAGCAGTACTTC
NA	NA	TRBV14	TRBJ1-6	CASSQVGGADSPLHF	TGTGCCAGCAGCCAAGTTGGGGGGGCTGATTCACCCCTCCACTTT
TRBD2	NA	TRBV9	TRBJ2-3	CASNGLAGDTQYF	TGTGCCAGCAACGGACTAGCGGGAGATACGCAGTATTTT
TRBD2	NA	TRBV7-8	TRBJ2-7	CASSLVGTSVSEQYF	TGTGCCAGCAGCTTAGTTGGGACTAGCGTATCCGAGCAGTACTTC
NA	NA	TRBV27	TRBJ1-1	CASSLIVNTEAFF	TGTGCCAGCAGTTTAATTGTGAACACTGAAGCTTTCTTT
NA	few	TRBV28	TRBJ1-2	CASRQPYGYTF	TGTGCCAGCAGACAGCCTTATGGCTACACCTTC
NA	NA	TRBV10-3	TRBJ2-7	CATSASREQYF	TGTGCCACGTCGGCTAGTCGCGAGCAGTACTTC
TRBD2	NA	TRBV14	TRBJ2-7	CASSPRTSGGFYEQYF	TGTGCCAGCAGCCCACGGACTAGCGGGGGTTTCTACGAGCAGTACTTC
NA	NA	TRBV25-1	TRBJ2-7	CASSALGVLSSYEQYF	TGTGCCAGCAGTGCCCTAGGGGTACTGAGCTCCTACGAGCAGTACTTC
TRBD1	NA	TRBV29-1	TRBJ1-6	CSVAGQGSYNSPLHF	TGCAGCGTGGCGGGACAGGGATCCTATAATTCACCCCTCCACTTT
NA	few	TRBV6-5	TRBJ2-5	CASRPQGRETQYF	TGTGCCAGCAGACCCCAGGGACGAGAGACCCAGTACTTC
NA	NA	TRBV2	TRBJ2-7	CASSDQTVSYEQYF	TGTGCCAGCAGTGACCAAACAGTTTCCTACGAGCAGTACTTC
NA	once	TRBV6-5	TRBJ1-6	CASSSPGQRYSPLHF	TGTGCCAGCAGTTCTCCGGGACAAAGGTATTCACCCCTCCACTTT
NA	NA	TRBV5-1	TRBJ2-3	CASSSPRLEFTATQYF	TGCGCCAGCAGCTCCCCCCGACTTGAGTTTACTGCTACGCAGTATTTT
NA	NA	TRBV5-1	TRBJ2-1	CASILPEGSYNEQFF	TGCGCCAGCATCTTACCGGAAGGGAGCTACAATGAGCAGTTCTTC
NA	NA	TRBV5-1	TRBJ1-5	CASSWVGGDRPQHF	TGCGCCAGCAGCTGGGTGGGGGGGGATCGGCCCCAGCATTTT
NA	NA	TRBV4-1	TRBJ1-2	CASSQQVNYGYTF	TGCGCCAGCAGTCAACAGGTTAACTATGGCTACACCTTC
NA	NA	TRBV28	TRBJ1-4	CASSSERVINEKLFF	TGTGCCAGCAGTTCAGAAAGGGTCATTAATGAAAAACTGTTTTTT
NA	NA	TRBV9	TRBJ1-1	CASSVGSLNTEAFF	TGTGCCAGCAGCGTAGGCAGCTTGAACACTGAAGCTTTCTTT
TRBD1	NA	TRBV28	TRBJ2-1	CASARQGSSYNEQFF	TGTGCCAGCGCCAGACAGGGCAGCTCCTACAATGAGCAGTTCTTC
NA	NA	TRBV6-5	TRBJ1-1	CASSSPGRRNTEAFF	TGTGCCAGCAGTTCTCCAGGGCGACGGAACACTGAAGCTTTCTTT
NA	NA	TRBV5-1	TRBJ1-1	CASSFSGGEAFF	TGCGCCAGCAGCTTCTCCGGGGGTGAAGCTTTCTTT
TRBD1	few	TRBV28	TRBJ2-1	CASSQVGTGKGDEQFF	TGTGCCAGCAGCCAGGTTGGGACAGGGAAAGGCGATGAGCAGTTCTTC
NA	NA	TRBV7-3	TRBJ2-1	CASSLIRIGGAKNEQFF	TGTGCCAGCAGCTTAATTCGGATTGGCGGGGCTAAGAATGAGCAGTTCTTC
NA	NA	TRBV29-1	TRBJ2-5	CSVEGGQQETQYF	TGCAGCGTTGAAGGGGGTCAGCAAGAGACCCAGTACTTC
NA	NA	TRBV4-2	TRBJ1-1	CASSQDVIGAGLNTEAFF	TGTGCCAGCAGCCAAGATGTCATAGGGGCAGGGCTGAACACTGAAGCTTTCTTT
NA	NA	TRBV29-1	TRBJ1-2	CSVARDPNYGYTF	TGCAGCGTGGCCAGGGACCCTAACTATGGCTACACCTTC
NA	NA	TRBV30	TRBJ1-3	CAWSDTNTIYF	TGTGCCTGGAGTGATACGAACACCATATATTTT
TRBD1	NA	TRBV5-7	TRBJ1-1	CASSGDSINTEAFF	TGTGCCAGCAGCGGGGACAGCATAAACACTGAAGCTTTCTTT
NA	NA	TRBV30	TRBJ1-3	CAWRDRESGNTIYF	TGTGCCTGGAGGGACAGAGAATCAGGAAACACCATATATTTT
NA	NA	TRBV6-5	TRBJ2-7	CASSRTNWDNEQYF	TGTGCCAGCAGTAGGACCAACTGGGACAACGAGCAGTACTTC
NA	few	TRBV19	TRBJ2-3	CASSQDPTATQYF	TGTGCCAGTAGTCAGGACCCCACCGCTACGCAGTATTTT
NA	once	TRBV25-1	TRBJ1-3	CASSDYRVFSGNTIYF	TGTGCCAGCAGTGATTACAGAGTTTTCTCTGGAAACACCATATATTTT
NA	NA	TRBV6-5	TRBJ2-7	CASSYSGGSSYEQYF	TGTGCCAGCAGTTACTCAGGGGGGAGCTCCTACGAGCAGTACTTC
NA	NA	TRBV6-1	TRBJ2-1	CASTALARDEQFF	TGTGCCAGCACAGCCCTGGCCCGCGATGAGCAGTTCTTC
TRBD2	NA	TRBV10-3	TRBJ2-1	CAISAGLASSYNEQFF	TGTGCCATCAGTGCGGGACTAGCGAGCTCCTACAATGAGCAGTTCTTC
NA	NA	TRBV30	TRBJ2-7	CAWSVGAMFEQYF	TGTGCCTGGAGTGTAGGGGCCATGTTCGAGCAGTACTTC
NA	NA	TRBV25-1	TRBJ2-7	CASSYFQGGSYEQYF	TGTGCCAGCAGTTATTTCCAGGGAGGCTCCTACGAGCAGTACTTC